The subject of this entry is one T cell receptor (beta chain). Per the germline V gene, CDR1 is MDHEN and CDR2 is SYDVKM. Trimming removed 7 bases from V and 2 bases from J; junction bases left unmatched: 2. CDR3 length: 13 residues. Libraries were prepared by immunoSEQ multiplex PCR; TCRdb keeps only in-frame clonotypes and omits some of them. The sample yields 210,000 or so clones, 78% seen once. This specimen belongs to a study of blood T cell repertoires in COVID-19. Across the whole study: PBMCs, B-cell-depleted T cells, or T cells provided the cDNA or gDNA that made up the material.

The rearrangement uses TRBV28 and TRBJ2-5; TRBD2 aligns across 9 bases. The source is a woman older than 75 with active or convalescent COVID-19. The specimen was peripheral blood. The CDR3 region has the DNA TGTGCCAGCACCCTAGCGGGGCAAGAGACCCAGTACTTC. It translates to CASTLAGQETQYF.